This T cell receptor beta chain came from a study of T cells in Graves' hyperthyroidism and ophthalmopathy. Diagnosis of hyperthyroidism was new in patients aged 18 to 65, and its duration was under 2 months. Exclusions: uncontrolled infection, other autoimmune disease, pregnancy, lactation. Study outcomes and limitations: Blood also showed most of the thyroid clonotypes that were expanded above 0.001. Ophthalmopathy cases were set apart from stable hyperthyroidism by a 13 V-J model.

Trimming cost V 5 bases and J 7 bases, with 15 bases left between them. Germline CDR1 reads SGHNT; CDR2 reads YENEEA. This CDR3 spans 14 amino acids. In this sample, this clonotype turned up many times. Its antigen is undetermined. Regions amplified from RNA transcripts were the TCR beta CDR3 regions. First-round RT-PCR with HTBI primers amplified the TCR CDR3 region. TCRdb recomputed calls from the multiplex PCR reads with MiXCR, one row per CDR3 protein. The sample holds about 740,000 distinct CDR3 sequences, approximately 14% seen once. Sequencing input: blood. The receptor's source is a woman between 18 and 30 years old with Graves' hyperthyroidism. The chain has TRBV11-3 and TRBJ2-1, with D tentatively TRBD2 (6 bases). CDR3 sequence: CASSTGTPLNEQFF. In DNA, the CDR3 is TGTGCCAGCAGCACCGGGACTCCTTTGAATGAGCAGTTCTTC.